These 25 T cell receptor beta chains were all obtained from the same sample, sequenced in a study of PD-L1 blockade in urothelial cancer. The data were produced by immunoSEQ multiplex PCR, yet TCRdb's version contains in-frame clones alone and is incomplete. The sample includes some 51,000 clones, more than 75% of them seen just once. Time point denoted: peripheral blood 6 weeks after treatment start. Sequencing used PBMCs, obtained around atezolizumab (anti-PD-L1) treatment. The receptor source for this set is a man aged 55 to 69 with urothelial cancer.

This clone was seen a few times. The genes are TRBV10-3 and TRBJ1-1; TRBD1 might be the D (6 bases). Trimming left V 10 bases short and J 0 bases short, with 12 bases between. The CDR3 is 13 amino acids. CDR1 is ENHRY, CDR2 SYGVKD, per germline. DNA of the CDR3: TGTGCCAGCACCGGGACAATGAACACTGAAGCTTTCTTT. It yields the protein CASTGTMNTEAFF.

The V gene is TRBV7-2, the J gene TRBJ1-4; D not certain. Germline V gene sequence: CDR1 SGHTA, CDR2 FQGNSA. The CDR3 has 15 residues. Trimming shortened V by 1 base and J by 4 bases, and 10 bases separated the two germline ends. CDR3: CASSLDSAFNEKLFF. CDR3 coding DNA: TGTGCCAGCAGCTTAGACAGTGCCTTTAATGAAAAACTGTTTTTT.

The chain couples TRBV18 to TRBJ2-7; no clear D. Germline CDR1 and CDR2: KGHSH and LQKENI. The CDR3 covers 14 residues. Trimming took 3 bases from V and 2 from J, leaving 11 bases between them. CDR3 amino acids: CASSPLGFTYEQYF. CDR3 nucleotide sequence: TGTGCCAGCTCACCGCTGGGCTTTACCTACGAGCAGTACTTC. The variable domain in full, completed from reference TRBV18 and TRBJ2-7, reads NAGVMQNPRHLVRRRGQEARLRCSPMKGHSHVYWYRQLPEEGLKFMVYLQKENIIDESGMPKERFSAEFPKEGPSILRIQQVVRGDSAAYFCASSPLGFTYEQYFGPGTRLTVT.

V and J are TRBV4-1 and TRBJ1-2; D is possibly TRBD1 (5 bases). Germline lookup yields CDR1 MGHRA and CDR2 YSYEKL. This CDR3 is built from 15 residues. Trimming left V 1 base short and J 6 bases short, with 15 bases between. The DNA for the CDR3 is TGCGCCAGCAGCCAAGTTCCCCAGGGCTACGATGGCTACACCTTC. Protein: CASSQVPQGYDGYTF.

The rearrangement joins TRBV27 to TRBJ1-2, with D possibly being TRBD1 (5 bases). Between the trimmed V and J ends, which lost 6 bases and 4 bases, there was a span of 15 bases. The CDR3 has 14 residues. Germline assignment: CDR1 MNHEY and CDR2 SMNVEV (reference sequence). The CDR3 loop reads CASRIGGVGYGYTF. The CDR3 bases are TGTGCCAGCAGAATCGGGGGTGTGGGCTATGGCTACACCTTC.

The chain employs TRBV29-1 and TRBJ1-1; TRBD1 might be the D (5 bases). Deletions cut 8 bases from V and 4 bases from J, with 20 bases between. The CDR3 runs 14 residues. Germline CDR1 reads SQVTM; CDR2 reads ANQGSEA. The CDR3 protein is CSIVSGSGGTEAFF. The CDR3 DNA sequence: TGCAGCATTGTTTCGGGAAGCGGGGGCACTGAAGCTTTCTTT.

The V gene is TRBV7-9, the J gene TRBJ2-1; 8 bases map to TRBD2. CDR1 and CDR2 from the germline V gene are SEHNR and FQNEAQ (reference sequence). This CDR3 is built from 17 residues. The junction had 8 bases not matched to a gene; V was cut back by 2 bases and J by 2 bases. This CDR3 is CASSLRSRGATYNEQFF. CDR3 nucleotide sequence: TGTGCCAGCAGCTTACGGTCGCGGGGGGCAACCTACAATGAGCAGTTCTTC.

This chain connects TRBV5-4 to TRBJ1-5, with D maybe TRBD1 (6 bases). The CDR3 is 16 residues long. The germline V gene has CDR1 SGHNT and CDR2 YYREEE (reference sequence). V gave up 0 bases and J gave up 4 bases, with 14 bases separating them. DNA of the CDR3: TGTGCCAGCAGCTTGGGAGGAGGGGGGGCGAATCAGCCCCAGCATTTT. Translation: CASSLGGGGANQPQHF.

The chain employs TRBV4-1 and TRBJ1-3; D gene uncertain. The CDR3 consists of 17 residues. The V and J ends lost 4 bases and 0 bases respectively, with 16 bases between them. Germline V CDR1 and CDR2: MGHRA, YSYEKL. The CDR3 sequence: CASSPYPGGSSGNTIYF. As DNA, the CDR3 is TGCGCCAGCAGCCCCTACCCAGGAGGTAGCTCTGGAAACACCATATATTTT.

V is TRBV7-9 and J is TRBJ1-1; 9 bases match TRBD1. J gave up 2 bases and V 2 bases, and 3 bases lay outside the gene matches. The germline V gene has CDR1 SEHNR and CDR2 FQNEAQ (reference sequence). The CDR3 is 15 amino acids. CDR3 loop: CASSLRTGDNTEAFF. In nucleotides, the CDR3 is TGTGCCAGCAGCTTAAGGACAGGGGATAACACTGAAGCTTTCTTT.

The CDR3 DNA sequence: TGTGCCAGCAGTTTAGGTATGGGACAGGGTCTAACCTTTGGGCAGTTCTTC. It yields the protein CASSLGMGQGLTFGQFF. This chain uses TRBV28 with TRBJ2-1; TRBD1 agrees at 9 bases. CDR1 is MDHEN, CDR2 SYDVKM, per germline. The junction had 17 bases not matched to a gene; V was cut back by 2 bases and J by 12 bases. The CDR3 contains 17 residues.

This rearrangement joins TRBV5-4 to TRBJ2-3, with D possibly TRBD2 on 6 matching bases. Germline V CDR1 and CDR2: SGHNT, YYREEE (reference sequence). The CDR3 length is 14 residues. Deletions cut 4 bases from V and 4 bases from J, with 13 bases between. CDR3 residues: CASSPKRVADTQYF. The CDR3 nucleotides read TGTGCCAGCAGCCCAAAGCGGGTGGCAGATACGCAGTATTTT.

The rearrangement links TRBV10-3 to TRBJ2-1, with 8 nucleotides matching TRBD1. V dropped 2 bases and J dropped 8; count of bases not matched to a gene: 8. The CDR3 is 15 residues long. Germline loops: CDR1 ENHRY, CDR2 SYGVKD. The DNA of the CDR3 is TGTGCCATCAGTGAGCGAGGACAGGGTCACGATGAGCAGTTCTTC. Protein product: CAISERGQGHDEQFF.

This sequence joins TRBV5-1 and TRBJ2-5; 7 bases match TRBD2. There are 15 residues in the CDR3. V was pared by 7 bases and J by 4 bases, with 13 bases of the junction left unmatched. Germline V lookup: CDR1 SGHRS, CDR2 YFSETQ. CDR3 sequence: CASSPSAGVPETQYF. The CDR3 DNA sequence: TGCGCCAGCTCGCCCTCTGCGGGAGTCCCAGAGACCCAGTACTTC.

The chain joins TRBV12-5 to TRBJ2-1, with a weak D call TRBD2 (5 bases). V was cut by 3 bases and J by 10 bases, with 7 bases left in between. The germline CDR1 and CDR2 sequences are LGHNT and FRNRAP. The CDR3 is made up of 11 amino acids. CDR3 coding DNA: TGTGCTAGTGGTTTACTAGGGGAGCAGTTCTTC. Translation gives CASGLLGEQFF.

CDR3: CASSPYGGELFF. CDR3 DNA sequence: TGTGCCAGCTCACCATACGGCGGGGAGCTGTTTTTT. The chain combines TRBV18 with TRBJ2-2; no clear D. V gave up 2 bases and J gave up 7 bases, with 5 bases separating them. CDR1 is KGHSH, CDR2 LQKENI, per germline. The CDR3 is made up of 12 amino acids. The full variable domain, with the rest looked up from reference TRBV18 and TRBJ2-2, is NAGVMQNPRHLVRRRGQEARLRCSPMKGHSHVYWYRQLPEEGLKFMVYLQKENIIDESGMPKERFSAEFPKEGPSILRIQQVVRGDSAAYFCASSPYGGELFFGEGSRLTVL.

V is TRBV5-8 and J is TRBJ1-1; D gene uncertain. V lost 0 bases to trimming and J lost 4 bases, with 7 bases between them. The V gene's germline CDR1 is SGHTS and CDR2 YDEGEE. The CDR3 runs 13 residues. The CDR3 region is CASSLGGPTEAFF. CDR3 nucleotide sequence: TGTGCCAGCAGCTTGGGCGGGCCCACTGAAGCTTTCTTT.

This clone was counted a single time. The genes are TRBV28 and TRBJ1-1; 7 positions match TRBD1. This CDR3 region has 15 residues. The ends lost 1 base at V and 6 bases at J; junction bases unmatched: 8. Germline lookup yields CDR1 MDHEN and CDR2 SYDVKM. CDR3 DNA sequence: TGTGCCAGCAGTTTATCGCAGGGGGTGAATGCTGAAGCTTTCTTT. It translates to CASSLSQGVNAEAFF.

This chain uses TRBV28 with TRBJ1-1, with 7 nucleotides matching TRBD1. The CDR3 totals 13 residues. The ends lost 3 bases at V and 8 bases at J; junction bases unmatched: 6. The germline V gene encodes CDR1 MDHEN and CDR2 SYDVKM. CDR3 sequence reads: CASSLGTEDEAFF. For the CDR3, the DNA is TGTGCCAGCAGTTTGGGGACAGAGGACGAAGCTTTCTTT.

This CDR3 is CASSTGNTEAFF. DNA for the CDR3: TGTGCCAGCAGTACAGGGAACACTGAAGCTTTCTTT. The rearrangement uses TRBV28 and TRBJ1-1; possible D gene TRBD1, 5 bases. Germline assignment: CDR1 MDHEN and CDR2 SYDVKM. The CDR3 runs 12 residues. V gave up 5 bases and J gave up 1 base, with 5 bases separating them.

The chain couples TRBV7-6 to TRBJ2-3; TRBD1 aligns across 9 bases. Germline lookup yields CDR1 SGHVS and CDR2 FNYEAQ. J lost 0 bases, V lost 0 bases, and 4 bases had no gene match. The CDR3 is made up of 17 amino acids. CDR3: CASSLAGTGPSTDTQYF. CDR3 bases: TGTGCCAGCAGCTTAGCGGGGACAGGGCCTAGCACAGATACGCAGTATTTT.

The chain is built from TRBV10-3 and TRBJ1-2; 8 bases fit TRBD1. Per germline, CDR1 ENHRY and CDR2 SYGVKD. This CDR3 region has 15 residues. The trim removed 4 bases at V and 0 bases at J, leaving 4 bases unmatched. DNA of the CDR3: TGTGCCATCAGTGGCGGGGACAGGCCTAACTATGGCTACACCTTC. Translated, it gives CAISGGDRPNYGYTF.

The chain combines TRBV9 with TRBJ2-2, with 7 bases lining up with TRBD1. This CDR3 has 14 amino acids. Germline loops: CDR1 SGDLS, CDR2 YYNGEE. Trimming took 3 bases from V and 5 from J; bases not matched to a gene: 4. CDR3 coding DNA: TGTGCCAGCAGCGGATGGACAGGTACCGGGGAGCTGTTTTTT. Protein: CASSGWTGTGELFF.

The J gene is TRBJ2-2, the V gene TRBV5-6, with D perhaps TRBD1 (6 bases). The CDR3 is 14 residues long. Germline values: CDR1 SGHDT, CDR2 YYEEEE. V was clipped by 3 bases and J by 3 bases, with 9 bases between them. The CDR3 loop is CASSSGQYTGELFF. For the CDR3, the DNA is TGTGCCAGCAGCTCTGGACAGTACACCGGGGAGCTGTTTTTT.

The CDR3 sequence: CASSQEVGRASGYNEQFF. CDR3 nucleotides: TGCGCCAGCAGCCAAGAGGTGGGTCGGGCTAGCGGGTACAATGAGCAGTTCTTC. The gene calls are TRBV4-3 and TRBJ2-1; 8 bases map to TRBD2. The germline CDR1 and CDR2 sequences are LGHNA and YSLEER. Trimming cost V 0 bases and J 4 bases; bases outside gene matches: 11. This CDR3 spans 18 amino acids.